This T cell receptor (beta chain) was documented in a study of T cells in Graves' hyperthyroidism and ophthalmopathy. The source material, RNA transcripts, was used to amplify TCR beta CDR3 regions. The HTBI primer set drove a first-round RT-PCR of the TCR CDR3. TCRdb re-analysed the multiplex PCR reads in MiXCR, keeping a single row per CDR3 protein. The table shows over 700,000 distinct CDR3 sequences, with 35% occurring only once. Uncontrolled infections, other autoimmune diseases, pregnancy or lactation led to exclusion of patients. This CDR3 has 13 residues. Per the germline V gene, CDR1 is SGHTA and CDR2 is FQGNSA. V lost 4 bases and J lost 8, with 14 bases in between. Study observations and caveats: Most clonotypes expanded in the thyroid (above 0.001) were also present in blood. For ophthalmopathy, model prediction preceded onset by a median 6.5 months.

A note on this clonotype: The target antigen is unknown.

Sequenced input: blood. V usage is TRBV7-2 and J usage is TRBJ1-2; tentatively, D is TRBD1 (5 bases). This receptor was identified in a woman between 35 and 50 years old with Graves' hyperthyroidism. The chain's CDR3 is CASSSGQGEGYTF. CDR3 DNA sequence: TGTGCCAGCAGCTCCGGCCAGGGTGAGGGCTACACCTTC.